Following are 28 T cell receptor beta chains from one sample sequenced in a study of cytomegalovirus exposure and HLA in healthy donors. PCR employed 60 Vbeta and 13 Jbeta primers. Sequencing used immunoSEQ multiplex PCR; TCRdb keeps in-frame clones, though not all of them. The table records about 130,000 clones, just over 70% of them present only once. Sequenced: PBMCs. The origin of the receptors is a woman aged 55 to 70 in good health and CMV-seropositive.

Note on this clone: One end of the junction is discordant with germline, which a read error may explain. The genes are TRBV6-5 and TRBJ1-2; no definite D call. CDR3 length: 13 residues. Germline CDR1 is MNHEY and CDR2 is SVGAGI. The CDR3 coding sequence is TGTGCCACCAGTGCAGATTATAACTATGGCTACACCTTC. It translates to CATSADYNYGYTF.

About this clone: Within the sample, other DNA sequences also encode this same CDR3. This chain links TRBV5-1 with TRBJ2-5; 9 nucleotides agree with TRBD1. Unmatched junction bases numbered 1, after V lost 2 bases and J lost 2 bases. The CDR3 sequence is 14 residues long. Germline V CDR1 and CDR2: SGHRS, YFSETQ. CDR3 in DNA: TGCGCCAGCAGCTTCGGACAGGGGCAAGAGACCCAGTACTTC. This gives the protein CASSFGQGQETQYF.

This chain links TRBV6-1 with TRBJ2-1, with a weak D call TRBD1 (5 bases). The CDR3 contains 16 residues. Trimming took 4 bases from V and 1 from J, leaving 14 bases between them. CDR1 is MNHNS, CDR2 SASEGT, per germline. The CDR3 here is CASSAGDSSSYNEQFF. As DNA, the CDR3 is TGTGCCAGCAGTGCAGGCGACAGCTCGTCCTACAATGAGCAGTTCTTC.

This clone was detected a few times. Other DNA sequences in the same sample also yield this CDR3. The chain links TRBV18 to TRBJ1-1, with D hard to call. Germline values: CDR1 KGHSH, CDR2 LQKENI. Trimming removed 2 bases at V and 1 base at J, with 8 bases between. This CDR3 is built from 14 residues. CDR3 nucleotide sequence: TGTGCCAGCTCACCATACAGAGAGAACACTGAAGCTTTCTTT. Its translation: CASSPYRENTEAFF.

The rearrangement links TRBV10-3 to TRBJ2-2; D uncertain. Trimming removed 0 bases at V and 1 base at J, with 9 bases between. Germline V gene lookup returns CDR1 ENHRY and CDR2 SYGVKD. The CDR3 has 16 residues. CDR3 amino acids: CAISESGLGNTGELFF. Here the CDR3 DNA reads TGTGCCATCAGTGAGTCGGGTCTAGGGAACACCGGGGAGCTGTTTTTT.

CDR3 protein: CASSFTAEQYF. The CDR3 coding sequence is TGTGCCAGCAGCTTCACAGCCGAGCAGTACTTC. The chain uses TRBV5-6 and TRBJ2-7; no firm D call. Trimming pared 2 bases from V and 6 bases from J, leaving 6 bases between. Per the germline V gene, CDR1 is SGHDT and CDR2 is YYEEEE. The CDR3 is 11 residues long.

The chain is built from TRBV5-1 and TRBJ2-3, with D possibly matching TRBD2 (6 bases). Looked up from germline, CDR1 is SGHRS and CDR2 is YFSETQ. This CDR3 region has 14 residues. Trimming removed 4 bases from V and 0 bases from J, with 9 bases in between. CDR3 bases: TGCGCCAGCAGCGGGGGGACGAGCACAGATACGCAGTATTTT. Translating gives CASSGGTSTDTQYF.

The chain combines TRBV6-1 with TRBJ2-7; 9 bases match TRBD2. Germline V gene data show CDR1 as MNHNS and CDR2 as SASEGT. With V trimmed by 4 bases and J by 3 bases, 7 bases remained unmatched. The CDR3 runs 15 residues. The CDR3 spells CASSVQRGAFYEQYF. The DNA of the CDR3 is TGTGCCAGCAGTGTTCAGCGGGGGGCTTTCTACGAGCAGTACTTC.

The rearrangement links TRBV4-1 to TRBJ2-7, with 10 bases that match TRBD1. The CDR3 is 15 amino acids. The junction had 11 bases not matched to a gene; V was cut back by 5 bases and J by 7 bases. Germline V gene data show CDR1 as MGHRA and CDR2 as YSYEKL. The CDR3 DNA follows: TGCGCCAGCAGCTCCGCCGGGACAGGGGTCTTAGAGCAGTACTTC. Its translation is CASSSAGTGVLEQYF.

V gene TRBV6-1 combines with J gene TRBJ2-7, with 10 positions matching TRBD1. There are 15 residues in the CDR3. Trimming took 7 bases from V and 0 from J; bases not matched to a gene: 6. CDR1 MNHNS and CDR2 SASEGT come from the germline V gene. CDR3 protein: CASMGQGTNSYEQYF. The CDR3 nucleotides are TGTGCCAGCATGGGACAGGGGACTAACTCCTACGAGCAGTACTTC.

CDR3 DNA: TGTGCCAGCACGCGAAGGGGGTACACTGAAGCTTTCTTT. Protein product: CASTRRGYTEAFF. The chain uses TRBV27 and TRBJ1-1, with D possibly TRBD1 on 6 matching bases. CDR3 length: 13 amino acids. Germline lookup yields CDR1 MNHEY and CDR2 SMNVEV (reference sequence). Trimming cost V 7 bases and J 3 bases, with 12 bases left between them.

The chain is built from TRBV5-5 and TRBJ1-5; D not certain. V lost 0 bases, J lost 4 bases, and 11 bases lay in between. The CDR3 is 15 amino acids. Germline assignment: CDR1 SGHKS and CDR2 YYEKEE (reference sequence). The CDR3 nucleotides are TGTGCCAGCAGCTTGGATCGGGCGGGGAATCAGCCCCAGCATTTT. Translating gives CASSLDRAGNQPQHF.

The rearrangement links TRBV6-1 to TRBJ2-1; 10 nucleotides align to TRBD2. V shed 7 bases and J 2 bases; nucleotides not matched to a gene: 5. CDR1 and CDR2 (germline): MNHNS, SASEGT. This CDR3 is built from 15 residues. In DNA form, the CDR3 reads TGTGCCAGCATCACTAGCGGGGTCGCCTACAATGAGCAGTTCTTC. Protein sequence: CASITSGVAYNEQFF.

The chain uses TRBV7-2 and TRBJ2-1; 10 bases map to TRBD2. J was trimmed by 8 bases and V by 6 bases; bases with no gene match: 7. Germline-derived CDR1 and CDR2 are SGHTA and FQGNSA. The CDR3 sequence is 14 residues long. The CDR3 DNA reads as TGTGCCAGCAGGCCGGGACTAGCGTACGATGAGCAGTTCTTC. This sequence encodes CASRPGLAYDEQFF.

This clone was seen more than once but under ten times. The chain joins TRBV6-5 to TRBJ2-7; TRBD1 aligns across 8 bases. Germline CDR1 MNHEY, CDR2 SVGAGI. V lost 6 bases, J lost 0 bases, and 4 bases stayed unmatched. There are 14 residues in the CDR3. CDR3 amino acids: CASRTTGDSYEQYF. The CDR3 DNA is TGTGCCAGCAGGACGACAGGGGACTCCTACGAGCAGTACTTC.

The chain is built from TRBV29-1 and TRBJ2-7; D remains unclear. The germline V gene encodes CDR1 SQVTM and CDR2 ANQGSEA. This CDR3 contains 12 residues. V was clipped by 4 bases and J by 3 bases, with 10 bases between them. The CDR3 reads CSVGNTDYEQYF. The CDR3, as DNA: TGCAGCGTTGGAAACACCGACTACGAGCAGTACTTC.

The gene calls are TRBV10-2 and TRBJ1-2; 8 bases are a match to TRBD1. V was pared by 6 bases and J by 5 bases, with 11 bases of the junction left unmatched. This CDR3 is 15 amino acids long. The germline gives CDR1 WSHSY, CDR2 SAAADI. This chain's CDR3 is CASRQGPDREYGYTF. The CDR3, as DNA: TGCGCCAGCAGACAAGGGCCGGACAGGGAATATGGCTACACCTTC.

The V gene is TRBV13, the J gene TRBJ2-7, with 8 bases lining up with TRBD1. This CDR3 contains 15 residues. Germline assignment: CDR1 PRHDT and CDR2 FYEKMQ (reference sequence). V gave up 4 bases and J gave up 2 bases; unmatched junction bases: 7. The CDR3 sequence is CASSSGTGFPYEQYF. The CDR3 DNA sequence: TGTGCCAGCAGCTCTGGGACAGGATTTCCCTACGAGCAGTACTTC.

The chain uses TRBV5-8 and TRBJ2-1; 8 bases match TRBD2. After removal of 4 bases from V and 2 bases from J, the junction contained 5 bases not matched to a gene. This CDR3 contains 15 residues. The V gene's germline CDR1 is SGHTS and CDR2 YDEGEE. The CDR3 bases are TGTGCCAGCAGCATGTGGCGGGGGGCCTACAATGAGCAGTTCTTC. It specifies CASSMWRGAYNEQFF.

The CDR3 DNA follows: TGCAGCGTAAGACTAGGCGGGCGCACCGGGGAGCTGTTTTTT. Residues: CSVRLGGRTGELFF. This chain joins TRBV29-1 and TRBJ2-2, with a tentative D call TRBD2 (6 bases). The CDR3 extends over 14 amino acids. The ends were cut back, 6 bases at V and 4 bases at J, with 15 bases in the middle. Germline CDR1 and CDR2: SQVTM and ANQGSEA.

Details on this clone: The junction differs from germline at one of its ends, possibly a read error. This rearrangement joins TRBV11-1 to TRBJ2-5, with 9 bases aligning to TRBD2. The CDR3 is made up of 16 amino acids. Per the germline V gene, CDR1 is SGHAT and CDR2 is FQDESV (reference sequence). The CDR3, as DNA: TGTGCCAGCAGCTCCCAAGCGGGGGGCTACCAGGAGACCCAGTACTTC. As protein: CASSSQAGGYQETQYF.

The CDR3: CASSLAPTRGTEAFF. DNA of the CDR3: TGTGCCAGCAGCTTAGCGCCAACACGAGGGACTGAAGCTTTCTTT. The rearrangement links TRBV7-9 to TRBJ1-1; no definite D call. This CDR3 has 15 residues. The ends were cut back, 0 bases at V and 5 bases at J, with 13 bases in the middle. Germline V CDR1 and CDR2: SEHNR, FQNEAQ (reference sequence). The full variable domain, with the rest looked up from reference TRBV7-9 and TRBJ1-1, is DTGVSQNPRHKITKRGQNVTFRCDPISEHNRLYWYRQTLGQGPEFLTYFQNEAQLEKSRLLSDRFSAERPKGSFSTLEIQRTEQGDSAMYLCASSLAPTRGTEAFFGQGTRLTVV.

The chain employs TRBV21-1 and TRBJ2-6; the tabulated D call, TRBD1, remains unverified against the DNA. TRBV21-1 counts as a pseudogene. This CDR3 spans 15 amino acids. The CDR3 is CATLGSNSGANVLTF. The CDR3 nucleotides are TGTGCCACCTTGGGCAGTAACTCTGGGGCCAACGTCCTGACTTTC.

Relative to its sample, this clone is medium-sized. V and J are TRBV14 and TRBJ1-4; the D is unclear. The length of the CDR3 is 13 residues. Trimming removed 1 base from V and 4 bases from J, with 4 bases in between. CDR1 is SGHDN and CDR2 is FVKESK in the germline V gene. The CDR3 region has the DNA TGTGCCAGCAGCCAAGTTAGTAATGAAAAACTGTTTTTT. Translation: CASSQVSNEKLFF.

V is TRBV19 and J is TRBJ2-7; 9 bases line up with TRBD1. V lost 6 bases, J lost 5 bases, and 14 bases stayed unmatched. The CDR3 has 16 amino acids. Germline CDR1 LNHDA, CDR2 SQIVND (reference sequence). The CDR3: CASRTPTGTGFDEQYF. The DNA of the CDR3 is TGTGCCAGTAGAACTCCCACCGGGACAGGGTTCGACGAGCAGTACTTC.

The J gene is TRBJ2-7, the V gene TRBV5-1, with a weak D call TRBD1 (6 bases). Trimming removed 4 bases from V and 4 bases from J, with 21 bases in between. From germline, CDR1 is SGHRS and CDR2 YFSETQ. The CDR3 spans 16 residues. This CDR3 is CASSPPGHRSVYEQYF. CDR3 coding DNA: TGCGCCAGCAGCCCCCCGGGACACCGGTCGGTTTACGAGCAGTACTTC.

This CDR3 is CASSSGTGRDEQYF. In DNA, the CDR3 is TGTGCCAGCAGCTCCGGGACAGGTAGAGACGAGCAGTACTTC. J is TRBJ2-7 and V is TRBV7-9; TRBD1 matches at 8 bases. CDR3 size: 14 residues. Germline-derived CDR1 and CDR2 are SEHNR and FQNEAQ (reference sequence). V was clipped by 4 bases and J by 5 bases; unmatched bases: 7.

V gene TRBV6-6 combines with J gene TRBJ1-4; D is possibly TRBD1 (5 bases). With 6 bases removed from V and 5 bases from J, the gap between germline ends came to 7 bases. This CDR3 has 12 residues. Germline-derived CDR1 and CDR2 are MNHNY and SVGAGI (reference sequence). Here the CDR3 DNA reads TGTGCCAGCAGCCGGGGGAATGAAAAACTGTTTTTT. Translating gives CASSRGNEKLFF.